Sequencing of this TCR beta chain was carried out in a study of beta chain features in type 1 diabetes. cDNA synthesis used the whole RNA isolate, giving expressed TCRB sequences. TCRdb's copy holds only in-frame clones and misses some; the assay was immunoSEQ multiplex PCR. Of more than 300,000 clones listed, around 13% are singletons. Worth noting for this clone: The same CDR3 is also encoded by other DNA sequences in this sample.

The trim removed 0 bases at V and 0 bases at J, leaving 3 bases unmatched. Germline V gene sequence: CDR1 SGHNT, CDR2 YYREEE (reference sequence). This CDR3 is 15 amino acids long. The chain combines TRBV5-4 with TRBJ2-7, with 7 positions matching TRBD1. Specimen: naive CD4+ T cells from blood. The sequence was obtained from a man younger than 30 in good health. The DNA for the CDR3 is TGTGCCAGCAGCTTGGCGGCAGGGGGCTCCTACGAGCAGTACTTC. Translating gives CASSLAAGGSYEQYF.